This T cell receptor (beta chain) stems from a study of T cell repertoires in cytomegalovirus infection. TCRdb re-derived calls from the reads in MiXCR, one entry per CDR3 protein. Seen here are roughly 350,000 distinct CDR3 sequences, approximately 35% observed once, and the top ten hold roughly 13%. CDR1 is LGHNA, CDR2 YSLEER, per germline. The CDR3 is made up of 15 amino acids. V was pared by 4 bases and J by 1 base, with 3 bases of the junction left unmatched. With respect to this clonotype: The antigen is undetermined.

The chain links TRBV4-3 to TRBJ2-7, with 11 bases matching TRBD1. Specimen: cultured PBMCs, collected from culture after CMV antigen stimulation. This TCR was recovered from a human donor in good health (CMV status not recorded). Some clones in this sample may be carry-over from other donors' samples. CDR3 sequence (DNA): TGCGCCAGCAGCCTCGGGACAGGGGGTTCCTACGAGCAGTACTTC. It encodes CASSLGTGGSYEQYF.